Listed below are T cell receptor beta chains from one sample, sequenced in a study of read filtering for tumor transcriptome and immune sequencing. TCRdb fed the reads into MiXCR, producing one record per CDR3 protein. The sample lists approximately 90,000 distinct CDR3 sequences, around a fifth seen once, with 11% in the top ten. The specimen sequenced was a population of CD138-negative cells sorted from bone marrow. These TCRs come from a donor older than 35 with multiple myeloma. Both conserved end residues are part of each CDR3. A D gene is named only where the DNA matches it firmly. Size tells how often a clone was seen (once, few, many) or the class of an expanded clone, and some rows leave it out.

j_gene,d_gene,v_gene,abundance,CDR3aa,CDR3nt
TRBJ2-7,TRBD2,TRBV27,-,CASSFTGLVPPYEQYF,TGTGCCAGCAGTTTTACGGGACTAGTGCCCCCCTACGAGCAGTACTTC
TRBJ2-7,TRBD2,TRBV29-1,few,CSVGGGRTKQYF,TGCAGCGTTGGGGGGGGTAGGACGAAACAGTACTTC
TRBJ2-3,-,TRBV5-1,many,CASSLGRSTDTQYF,TGCGCCAGCAGCTTAGGACGGAGCACAGATACGCAGTATTTT
TRBJ1-5,-,TRBV28,many,CASSPNIQPQHF,TGTGCCAGCAGTCCGAACATTCAGCCCCAGCATTTT
TRBJ1-2,-,TRBV9,few,CASSSGSGSFGYTF,TGTGCCAGCAGTTCTGGGAGCGGTTCTTTTGGCTACACCTTC
TRBJ1-1,-,TRBV7-9,many,CASSFWAGEDTEAFF,TGTGCCAGCAGCTTTTGGGCGGGGGAGGACACTGAAGCTTTCTTT
TRBJ1-2,-,TRBV6-5,many,CASSWRAGDGYTF,TGTGCCAGCAGTTGGAGAGCGGGGGATGGCTACACCTTC
TRBJ1-6,-,TRBV2,-,CVSKRGGWMNSPLHF,TGTGTCAGCAAACGGGGGGGATGGATGAATTCACCCCTCCACTTT
TRBJ2-7,TRBD2,TRBV28,few,CASSDTSGVLKQYF,TGTGCCAGCAGTGATACTAGCGGGGTTCTCAAGCAGTACTTC
TRBJ2-3,TRBD1,TRBV12-3/TRBV12-4,many,CASSPGGGYTDTQYF,TGTGCCAGCAGCCCAGGGGGCGGTTACACAGATACGCAGTATTTT
TRBJ1-2,-,TRBV6-6,-,CASSVDRVKAGYGYTF,TGTGCCAGCAGTGTTGATAGAGTGAAGGCTGGCTATGGCTACACCTTC
TRBJ1-1,TRBD1,TRBV7-9,many,CASSLRQGMMNTEAFF,TGTGCCAGCAGCTTACGACAGGGAATGATGAACACTGAAGCTTTCTTT
TRBJ1-1,-,TRBV7-9,-,CASSLQGNIEAFF,TGTGCCAGCAGCTTACAGGGGAACATTGAAGCTTTCTTT
TRBJ2-3,TRBD2,TRBV7-2,many,CASSSRGAGDADTQYF,TGTGCCAGCAGCTCCCGAGGCGCGGGGGATGCAGATACGCAGTATTTT
TRBJ2-1,-,TRBV2,many,CASSDSIDEQFF,TGTGCCAGCAGTGATAGTATTGATGAGCAGTTCTTC
TRBJ1-1,-,TRBV6-5,many,CASSPYMNTEAFF,TGTGCCAGCAGCCCCTACATGAACACTGAAGCTTTCTTT
TRBJ2-1,TRBD2,TRBV4-1,many,CASSQNPSGAYNEQFF,TGCGCCAGCAGCCAAAACCCTAGCGGAGCTTACAATGAGCAGTTCTTC
TRBJ2-7,-,TRBV6-1,-,CASSEVARTYEQYF,TGTGCCAGCAGTGAAGTAGCGCGGACCTACGAGCAGTACTTC
TRBJ2-2,TRBD1,TRBV2,-,CASISDRITGELFF,TGTGCCAGCATCTCGGACAGGATCACCGGGGAGCTGTTTTTT
TRBJ2-2,-,TRBV10-1,once,CASRRDLNTGELFF,TGCGCCAGCAGAAGGGACCTGAACACCGGGGAGCTGTTTTTT
TRBJ2-3,-,TRBV7-9,few,CASSRRVSTDTQYF,TGTGCCAGCAGTAGGCGGGTGAGCACAGATACGCAGTATTTT
TRBJ2-2,-,TRBV19,many,CASSRGRNTGELFF,TGTGCCAGTAGTAGGGGTAGGAACACCGGGGAGCTGTTTTTT
TRBJ2-1,TRBD2,TRBV2,many,CASSEVAGSYNEQFF,TGTGCCAGCAGTGAAGTAGCGGGCTCCTACAATGAGCAGTTCTTC
TRBJ1-6,-,TRBV5-1,many,CASSLNKGNSPLHF,TGCGCCAGCAGCTTGAACAAGGGGAATTCACCCCTCCACTTT
TRBJ2-5,-,TRBV20-1,-,CSEWVGGSGETQYF,TGCAGTGAGTGGGTGGGGGGCAGCGGAGAGACCCAGTACTTC
TRBJ2-3,-,TRBV29-1,many,CSLSRRGDTQYF,TGCAGCTTAAGTCGCCGGGGAGATACGCAGTATTTT
TRBJ2-3,TRBD1,TRBV19,few,CASSIDRASTDTQYF,TGTGCCAGTAGCATCGACAGGGCTAGCACAGATACGCAGTATTTT
TRBJ1-1,-,TRBV11-2,many,CASSLVVEPLNTEAFF,TGTGCCAGCAGCTTAGTGGTGGAGCCCTTGAACACTGAAGCTTTCTTT
TRBJ2-6,-,TRBV28,many,CASSRLSGANVLTF,TGTGCCAGCAGTCGGTTGTCTGGGGCCAACGTCCTGACTTTC